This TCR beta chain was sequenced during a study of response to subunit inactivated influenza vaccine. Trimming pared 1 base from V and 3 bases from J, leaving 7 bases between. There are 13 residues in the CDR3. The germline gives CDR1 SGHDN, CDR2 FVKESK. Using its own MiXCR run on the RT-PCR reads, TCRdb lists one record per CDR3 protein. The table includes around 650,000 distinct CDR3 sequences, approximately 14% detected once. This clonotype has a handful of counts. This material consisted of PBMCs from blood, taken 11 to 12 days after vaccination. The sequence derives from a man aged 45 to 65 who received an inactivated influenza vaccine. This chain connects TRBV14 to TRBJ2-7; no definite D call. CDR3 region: CASSQVPFYEQYF. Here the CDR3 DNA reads TGTGCCAGCAGCCAAGTCCCATTCTACGAGCAGTACTTC.